This T cell receptor beta chain is from a study of blood T cell repertoires in COVID-19. Study background: Acute and convalescent COVID-19 samples came from the United States, Italy and Spain. PBMCs, B-cell-depleted T cells, or T cells were the source of the cDNA or gDNA that made up the material.

Produced via immunoSEQ multiplex PCR; TCRdb's table is partial and in-frame only. Of some 300,000 clones listed, around 84% are singletons. Adults between roughly 18 and 95 years of age took part from 24 US areas. Grouping used clinical history reported by participants in a survey and questionnaire. CDR1 is SGHKS, CDR2 YYEKEE, per germline (reference sequence). There are 13 residues in the CDR3. V lost 2 bases, J lost 6 bases, and 2 bases stayed unmatched. Sequencing input: PBMCs or T cells enriched from blood (not recorded which). This clonotype was obtained from a man younger than 40 who had recovered from COVID-19. The J gene is TRBJ1-1, the V gene TRBV5-5, with 9 bases aligning to TRBD1. For the CDR3, the DNA is TGTGCCAGCAGCTTACAGGGGGCAGCTGAAGCTTTCTTT. Translating it yields CASSLQGAAEAFF.